This note documents a single T cell receptor beta chain sequence. Profiling relied on immunoSEQ multiplex PCR, and the TCRdb table lists in-frame clones only, not all of them. The table shows hundreds of thousands of clones, with more than 70% occurring only once. Germline assignment: CDR1 KGHSH and CDR2 LQKENI. The V end lost 4 bases, the J end lost 7 bases, and 16 bases lay between the germline ends. CDR3 length: 14 residues. This sample was taken from a study of shared T cell receptors in the human thymus. The same data also contributed to another study, on human thymus T cells. That report notes: The source of the thymus tissue was resections taken during corrective heart surgery. Overlap was high between thymic repertoires from unrelated individuals, as reported in related research.

The rearrangement links TRBV18 to TRBJ1-2, with D tentatively TRBD1 (6 bases). The sequencing input was thymocytes. The source of this sequence is a boy under three years old with a congenital heart defect. The CDR3 loop reads CASSQQRGASGYTF. In DNA, the CDR3 is TGTGCCAGCTCACAACAGCGGGGGGCTAGTGGCTACACCTTC.